The clone carrying this T cell receptor (beta chain) was recorded at least ten times. The target antigen is unknown. This entry comes from a study of T cell clonality in common variable immunodeficiency. Study findings and constraints: Reportedly, TCR beta sequences from common variable immunodeficiency showed fewer deletions and N-nucleotide insertions. Shared TCRbeta clones were fewer between CVID subjects than controls.

Assay: immunoSEQ multiplex PCR; the TCRdb copy retains only in-frame clones and omits some. The table lists some 60,000 clones, with no singletons. The TCR originated in a person aged 18-69 years in good health. Sequencing was carried out using peripheral blood mononuclear cells.

CDR3: CASRRGNFMNTEAFF. CDR3 bases read: TGCGCCAGCCGTAGGGGGAATTTCATGAACACTGAA. V and J are TRBV4-1 and TRBJ1-1, with a weak D call TRBD1 (6 bases). The missing CDR3 end, 3 residues past where the read stops, is filled in from the germline J gene. This CDR3 spans 15 amino acids. Germline CDR1 is MGHRA and CDR2 is YSYEKL. V was pared by 8 bases and J by 0 bases, with 16 bases between.